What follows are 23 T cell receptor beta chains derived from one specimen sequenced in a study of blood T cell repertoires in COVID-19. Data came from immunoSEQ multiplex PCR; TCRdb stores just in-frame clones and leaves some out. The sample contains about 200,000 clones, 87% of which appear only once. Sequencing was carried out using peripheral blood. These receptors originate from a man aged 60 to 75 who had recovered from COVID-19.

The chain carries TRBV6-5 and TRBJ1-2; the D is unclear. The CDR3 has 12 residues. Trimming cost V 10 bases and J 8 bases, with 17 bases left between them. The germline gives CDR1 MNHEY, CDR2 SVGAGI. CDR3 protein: CATRPQARGYTF. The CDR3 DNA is TGTGCCACCCGCCCCCAGGCGCGAGGCTACACCTTC.

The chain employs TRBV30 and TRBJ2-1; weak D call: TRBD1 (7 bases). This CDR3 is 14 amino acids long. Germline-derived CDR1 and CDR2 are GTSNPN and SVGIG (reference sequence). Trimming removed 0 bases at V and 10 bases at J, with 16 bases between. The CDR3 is CAWSVHGRGDEQFF. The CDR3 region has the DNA TGTGCCTGGAGTGTACACGGCAGGGGGGACGAGCAGTTCTTC.

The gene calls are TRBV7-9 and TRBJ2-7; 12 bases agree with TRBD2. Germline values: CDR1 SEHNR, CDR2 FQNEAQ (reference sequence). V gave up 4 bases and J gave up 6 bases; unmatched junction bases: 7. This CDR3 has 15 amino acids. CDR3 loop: CASSSSGLAGFEQYF. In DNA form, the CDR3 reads TGTGCCAGCAGCTCCTCTGGACTAGCGGGATTCGAGCAGTACTTC.

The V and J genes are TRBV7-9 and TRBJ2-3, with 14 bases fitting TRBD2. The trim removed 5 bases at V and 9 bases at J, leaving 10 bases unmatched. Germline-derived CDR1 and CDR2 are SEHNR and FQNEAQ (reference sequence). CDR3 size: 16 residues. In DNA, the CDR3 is TGTGCCAGCAGCCCAGGGGGACTAGCGGGGGTTAGGACGCAGTATTTT. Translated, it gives CASSPGGLAGVRTQYF.

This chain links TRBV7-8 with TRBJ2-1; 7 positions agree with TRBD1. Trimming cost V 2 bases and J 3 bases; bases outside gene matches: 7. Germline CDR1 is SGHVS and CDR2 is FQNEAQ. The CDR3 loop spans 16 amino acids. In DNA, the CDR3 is TGTGCCAGCAGCTTACCGGGACAGCAATACTACAATGAGCAGTTCTTC. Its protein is CASSLPGQQYYNEQFF.

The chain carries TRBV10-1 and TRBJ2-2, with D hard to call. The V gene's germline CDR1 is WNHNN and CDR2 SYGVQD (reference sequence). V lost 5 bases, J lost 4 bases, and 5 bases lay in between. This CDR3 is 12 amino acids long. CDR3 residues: CASSPTTGELFF. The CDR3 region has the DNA TGCGCCAGCAGTCCTACCACCGGGGAGCTGTTTTTT.

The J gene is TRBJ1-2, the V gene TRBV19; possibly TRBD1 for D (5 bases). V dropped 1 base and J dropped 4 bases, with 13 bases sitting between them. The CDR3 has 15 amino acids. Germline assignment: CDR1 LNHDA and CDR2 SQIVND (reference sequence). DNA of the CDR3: TGTGCCAGTAGTATAGGGGGCAGGCGAAGCTATGGCTACACCTTC. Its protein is CASSIGGRRSYGYTF.

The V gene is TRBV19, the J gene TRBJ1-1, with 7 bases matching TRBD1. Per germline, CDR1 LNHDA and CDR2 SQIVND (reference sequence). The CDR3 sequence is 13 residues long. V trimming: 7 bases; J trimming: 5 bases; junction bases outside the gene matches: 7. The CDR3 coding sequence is TGTGCCAGTAACGACAGGGAAGGTACTGAAGCTTTCTTT. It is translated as CASNDREGTEAFF.

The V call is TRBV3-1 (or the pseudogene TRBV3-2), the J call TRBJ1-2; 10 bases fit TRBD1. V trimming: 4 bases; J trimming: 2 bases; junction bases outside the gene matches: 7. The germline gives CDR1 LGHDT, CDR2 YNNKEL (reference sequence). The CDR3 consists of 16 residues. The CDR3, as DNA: TGTGCCAGCAGCCCCTTACCGGGACAGGGGAACTATGGCTACACCTTC. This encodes CASSPLPGQGNYGYTF.

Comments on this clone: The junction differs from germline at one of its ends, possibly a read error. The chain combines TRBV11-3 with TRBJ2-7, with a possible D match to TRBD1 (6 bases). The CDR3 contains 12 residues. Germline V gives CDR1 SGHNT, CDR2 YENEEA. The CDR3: CASSLGSGHPRF. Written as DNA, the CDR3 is TGTGCCAGCAGCTTAGGTTCGGGACACCCCCGTTTC.

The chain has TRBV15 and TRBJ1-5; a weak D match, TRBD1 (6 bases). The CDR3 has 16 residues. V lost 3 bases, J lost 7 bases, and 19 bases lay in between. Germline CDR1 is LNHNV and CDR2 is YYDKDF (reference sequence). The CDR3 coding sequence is TGTGCCACCAGCAGCCATCCTTGGGGGGGCGGACAGCCCCAGCATTTT. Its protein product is CATSSHPWGGGQPQHF.

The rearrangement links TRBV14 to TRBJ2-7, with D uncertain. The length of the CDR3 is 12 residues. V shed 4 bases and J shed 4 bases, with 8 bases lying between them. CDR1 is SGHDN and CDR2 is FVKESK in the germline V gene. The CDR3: CASSPSLYEQYF. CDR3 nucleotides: TGTGCCAGCAGCCCTTCCCTATACGAGCAGTACTTC.

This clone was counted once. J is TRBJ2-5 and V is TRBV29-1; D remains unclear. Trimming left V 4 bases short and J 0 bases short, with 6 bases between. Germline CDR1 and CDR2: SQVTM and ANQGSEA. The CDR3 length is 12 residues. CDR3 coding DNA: TGCAGCGTTGTTCAGTACCAAGAGACCCAGTACTTC. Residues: CSVVQYQETQYF. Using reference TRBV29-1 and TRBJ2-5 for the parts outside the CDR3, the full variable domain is SAVISQKPSRDICQRGTSLTIQCQVDSQVTMMFWYRQQPGQSLTLIATANQGSEATYESGFVIDKFPISRPNLTFSTLTVSNMSPEDSSIYLCSVVQYQETQYFGPGTRLLVL.

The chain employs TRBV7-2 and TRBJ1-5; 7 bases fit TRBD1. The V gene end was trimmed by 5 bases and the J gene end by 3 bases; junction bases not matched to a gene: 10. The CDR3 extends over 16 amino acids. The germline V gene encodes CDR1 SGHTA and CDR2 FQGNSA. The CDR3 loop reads CASSPIADRVNQPQHF. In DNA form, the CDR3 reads TGTGCCAGCAGCCCCATCGCAGACAGGGTCAATCAGCCCCAGCATTTT. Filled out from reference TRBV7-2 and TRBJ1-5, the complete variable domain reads GAGVSQSPSNKVTEKGKDVELRCDPISGHTALYWYRQSLGQGLEFLIYFQGNSAPDKSGLPSDRFSAERTGGSVSTLTIQRTQQEDSAVYLCASSPIADRVNQPQHFGDGTRLSIL.

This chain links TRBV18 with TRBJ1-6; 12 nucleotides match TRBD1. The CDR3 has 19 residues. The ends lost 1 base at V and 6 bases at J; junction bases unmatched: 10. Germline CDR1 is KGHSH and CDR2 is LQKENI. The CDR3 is CASSPRNAGQGASNSPLHF. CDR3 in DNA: TGTGCCAGCTCACCACGGAATGCGGGACAGGGGGCGAGTAATTCACCCCTCCACTTT.

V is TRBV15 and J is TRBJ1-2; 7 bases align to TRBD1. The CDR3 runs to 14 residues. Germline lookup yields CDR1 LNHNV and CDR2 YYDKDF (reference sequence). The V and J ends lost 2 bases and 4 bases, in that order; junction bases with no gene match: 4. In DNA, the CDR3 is TGTGCCACCAGCAGACCGGGACAGTTCTATGGCTACACCTTC. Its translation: CATSRPGQFYGYTF.

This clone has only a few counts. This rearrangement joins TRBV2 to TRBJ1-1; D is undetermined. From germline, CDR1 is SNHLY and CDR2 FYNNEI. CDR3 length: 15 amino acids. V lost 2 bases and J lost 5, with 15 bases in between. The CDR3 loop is CASSERLGGTTEAFF. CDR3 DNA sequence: TGTGCCAGCAGTGAACGTCTGGGAGGAACAACTGAAGCTTTCTTT.

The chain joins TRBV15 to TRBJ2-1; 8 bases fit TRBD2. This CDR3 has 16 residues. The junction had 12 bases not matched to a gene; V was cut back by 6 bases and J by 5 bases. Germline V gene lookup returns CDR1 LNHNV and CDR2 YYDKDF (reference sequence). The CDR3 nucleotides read TGTGCCACCAGGGGGGCTAGGCTAGCGGGTAACAATGAGCAGTTCTTC. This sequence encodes CATRGARLAGNNEQFF.

The CDR3 DNA sequence: TGTGCCAGCAGCTCTGGACAGGGGAAGTTCTTC. Translating it yields CASSSGQGKFF. This chain uses TRBV28 with TRBJ2-1, with 9 bases that match TRBD1. The CDR3 extends over 11 amino acids. The junction had 5 bases not matched to a gene; V was cut back by 6 bases and J by 14 bases. CDR1 is MDHEN and CDR2 is SYDVKM in the germline V gene.

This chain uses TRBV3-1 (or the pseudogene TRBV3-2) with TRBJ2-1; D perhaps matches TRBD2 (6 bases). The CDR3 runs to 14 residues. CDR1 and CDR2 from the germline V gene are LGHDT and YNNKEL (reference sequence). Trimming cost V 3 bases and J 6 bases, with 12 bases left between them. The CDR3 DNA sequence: TGTGCCAGCAGCCAGGGGGGTGGACCCAATGAGCAGTTCTTC. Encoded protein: CASSQGGGPNEQFF.

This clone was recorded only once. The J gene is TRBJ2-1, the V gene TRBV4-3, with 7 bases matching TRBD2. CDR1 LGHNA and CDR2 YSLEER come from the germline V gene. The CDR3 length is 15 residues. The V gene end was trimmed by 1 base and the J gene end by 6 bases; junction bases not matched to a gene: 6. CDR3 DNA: TGCGCCAGCAGCCAAGCGGCTAGCGGATTCAATGAGCAGTTCTTC. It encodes CASSQAASGFNEQFF.

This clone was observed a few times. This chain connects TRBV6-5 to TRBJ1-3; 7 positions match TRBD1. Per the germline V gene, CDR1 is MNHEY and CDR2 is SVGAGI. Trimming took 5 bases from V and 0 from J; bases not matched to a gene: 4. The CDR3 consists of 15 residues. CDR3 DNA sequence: TGTGCCAGCAGTCGACAGGGAGACTCTGGAAACACCATATATTTT. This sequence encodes CASSRQGDSGNTIYF.

DNA for the CDR3: TGTGCCTGGAACGGCGGGGCCAGAGAGACCCAGTACTTC. It is translated as CAWNGGARETQYF. V gene TRBV30 combines with J gene TRBJ2-5; TRBD2 is a possible D gene (6 bases). This CDR3 comprises 13 residues. CDR1 and CDR2 (germline): GTSNPN, SVGIG (reference sequence). Trimming took off 4 bases at V and 4 bases at J, with 13 bases between the two ends.